This T cell receptor (beta chain) emerged from a study of blood T cell repertoires in COVID-19. With 7 bases clipped from V and 1 base from J, the junction kept 3 bases outside the gene matches. The germline V gene encodes CDR1 SQVTM and CDR2 ANQGSEA. This CDR3 is built from 12 residues. Everyone who took part was about 18 to 90 years old, and they came from roughly 25 US areas. This table comes from immunoSEQ multiplex PCR, and its TCRdb copy is limited to in-frame clones, with some not included. The sample records some 230,000 clones, approximately 84% being singletons. Sequencing was carried out using PBMCs or T cells enriched from blood (not recorded which). The genes are TRBV29-1 and TRBJ2-5; TRBD2 matches at 7 bases. The clonotype originates from a man aged 40-55 years who had recovered from COVID-19. Written as DNA, the CDR3 is TGCAGCGCTGGGACTACCCAAGAGACCCAGTACTTC. This translates into CSAGTTQETQYF.